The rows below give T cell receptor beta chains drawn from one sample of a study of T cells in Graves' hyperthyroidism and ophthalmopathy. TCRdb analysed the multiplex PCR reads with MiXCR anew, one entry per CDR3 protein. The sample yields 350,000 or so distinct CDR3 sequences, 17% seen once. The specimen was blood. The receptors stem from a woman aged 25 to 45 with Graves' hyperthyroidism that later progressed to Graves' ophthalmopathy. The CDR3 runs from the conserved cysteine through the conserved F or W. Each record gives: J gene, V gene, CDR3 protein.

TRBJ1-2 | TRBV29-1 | CSVDRPWGDYGYTF
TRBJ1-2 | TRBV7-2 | CASSLVSTGANYGYTF
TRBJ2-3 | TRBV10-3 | CAISFSSTSADTQYF
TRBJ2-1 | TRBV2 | CASKGWDSYNEQFF
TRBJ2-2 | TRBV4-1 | CASSHGTAISANTGELFF
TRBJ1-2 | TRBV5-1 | CASSPGQGASTNYGYTF
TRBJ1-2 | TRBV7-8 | CASSDRTGGGYTF
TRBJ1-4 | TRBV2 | CASSVHSSREGIRGEKLFF
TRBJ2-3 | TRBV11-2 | CASSFSAGGGTDTQYF
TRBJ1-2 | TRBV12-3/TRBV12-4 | CASSARGGYTF
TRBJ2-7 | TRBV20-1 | CSARDTGTASCEQYF
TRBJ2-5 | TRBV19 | CASSPLGEYEETQYF
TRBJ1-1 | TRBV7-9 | CASSLGTGGFNTEAFF
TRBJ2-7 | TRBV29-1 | CSVMTAKSSYEQYF
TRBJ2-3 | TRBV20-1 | CSAYTGLSGDTQYF
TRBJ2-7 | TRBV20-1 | CSASGDSYEQYF
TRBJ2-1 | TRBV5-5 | CASSPVQLYNEQFF
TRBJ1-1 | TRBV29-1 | CSATVNTEAFF
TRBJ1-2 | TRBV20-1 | CSARLGLEGYTF
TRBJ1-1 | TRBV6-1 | CASSEGRGEAFF
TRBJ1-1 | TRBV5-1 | CASSNRDRGHNTEAFF
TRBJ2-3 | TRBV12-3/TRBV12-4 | CASQGDTDTQYF
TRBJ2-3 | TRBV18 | CASSPNRGPDTQYF
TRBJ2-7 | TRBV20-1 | CSASRVADHNSYEQYF
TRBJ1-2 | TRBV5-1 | CASTLDRASISGYTF
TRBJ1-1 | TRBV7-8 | CASSLVVGPNEAFF
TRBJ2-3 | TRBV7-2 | CASSFWRGGSDTQYF
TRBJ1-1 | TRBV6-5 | CASSYVWDTEAFF
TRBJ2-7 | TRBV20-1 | CSATGGGYYEQYF
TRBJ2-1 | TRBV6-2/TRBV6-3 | CASSLTGDTYNEQFF
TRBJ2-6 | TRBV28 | CASSEQGFGANVLTF
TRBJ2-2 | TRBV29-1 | CSVRDSINTGELFF
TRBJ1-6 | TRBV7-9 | CASSSTGAHNSPLHF
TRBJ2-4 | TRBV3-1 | CASSQGGQNIQYF
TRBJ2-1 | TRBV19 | CASRLNSGLSYNEQFF
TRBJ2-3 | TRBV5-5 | CASSLQSADTQYF
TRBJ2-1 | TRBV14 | CASSHRARGSSYNEQFF
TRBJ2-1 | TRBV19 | CATRTSGSFYNEQFF
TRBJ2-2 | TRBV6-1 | CASSQRNTGELFF
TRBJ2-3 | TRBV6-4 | CASSKAGDSTDTQYF
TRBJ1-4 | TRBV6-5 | CASSYRGFGEKLFF
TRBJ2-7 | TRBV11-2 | CASSTDRGTYEQYF
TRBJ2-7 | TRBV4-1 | CASSQDPGQASYEQYF
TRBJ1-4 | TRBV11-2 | CASGGDIRRTNEKLFF